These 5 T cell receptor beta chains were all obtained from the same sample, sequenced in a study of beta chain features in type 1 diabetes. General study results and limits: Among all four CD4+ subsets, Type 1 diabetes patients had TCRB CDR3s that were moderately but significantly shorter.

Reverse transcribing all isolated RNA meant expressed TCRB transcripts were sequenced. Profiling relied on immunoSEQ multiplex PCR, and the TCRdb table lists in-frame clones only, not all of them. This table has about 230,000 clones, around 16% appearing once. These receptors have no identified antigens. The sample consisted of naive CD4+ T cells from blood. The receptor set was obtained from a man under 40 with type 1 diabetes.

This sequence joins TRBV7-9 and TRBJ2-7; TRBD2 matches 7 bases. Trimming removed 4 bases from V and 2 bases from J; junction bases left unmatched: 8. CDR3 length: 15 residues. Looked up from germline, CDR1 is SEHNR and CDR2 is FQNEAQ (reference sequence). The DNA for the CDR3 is TGTGCCAGCAGCTCGCGGCCTAGCGGAGCCTACGAGCAGTACTTC. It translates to CASSSRPSGAYEQYF.

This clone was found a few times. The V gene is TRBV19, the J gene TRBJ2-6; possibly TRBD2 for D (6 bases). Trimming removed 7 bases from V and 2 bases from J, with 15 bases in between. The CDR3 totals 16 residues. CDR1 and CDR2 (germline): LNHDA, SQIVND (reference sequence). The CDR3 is CASTSLGGTGANVLTF. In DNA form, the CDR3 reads TGTGCCAGTACCAGCCTTGGAGGGACTGGGGCCAACGTCCTGACTTTC.

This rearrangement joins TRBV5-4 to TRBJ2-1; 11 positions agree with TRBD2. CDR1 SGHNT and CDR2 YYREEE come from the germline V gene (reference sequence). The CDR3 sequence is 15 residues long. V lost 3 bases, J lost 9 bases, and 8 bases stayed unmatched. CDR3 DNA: TGTGCCAGCAGCTCCTTGACTAGCGGGAACGGTGAGCAGTTCTTC. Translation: CASSSLTSGNGEQFF.

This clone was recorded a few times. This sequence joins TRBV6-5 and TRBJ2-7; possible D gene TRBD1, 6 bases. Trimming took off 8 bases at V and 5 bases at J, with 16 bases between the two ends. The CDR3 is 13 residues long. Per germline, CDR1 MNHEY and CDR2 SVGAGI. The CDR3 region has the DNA TGTGCCAGCGCAAGACAGGCTCGGGACGAGCAGTACTTC. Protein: CASARQARDEQYF.

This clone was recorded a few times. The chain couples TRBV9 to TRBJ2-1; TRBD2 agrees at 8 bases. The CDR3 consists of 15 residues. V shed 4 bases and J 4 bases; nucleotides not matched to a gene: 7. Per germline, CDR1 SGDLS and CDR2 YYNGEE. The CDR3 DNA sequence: TGTGCCAGCAGCCCTCGACTAGCGATTTACAATGAGCAGTTCTTC. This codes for CASSPRLAIYNEQFF.